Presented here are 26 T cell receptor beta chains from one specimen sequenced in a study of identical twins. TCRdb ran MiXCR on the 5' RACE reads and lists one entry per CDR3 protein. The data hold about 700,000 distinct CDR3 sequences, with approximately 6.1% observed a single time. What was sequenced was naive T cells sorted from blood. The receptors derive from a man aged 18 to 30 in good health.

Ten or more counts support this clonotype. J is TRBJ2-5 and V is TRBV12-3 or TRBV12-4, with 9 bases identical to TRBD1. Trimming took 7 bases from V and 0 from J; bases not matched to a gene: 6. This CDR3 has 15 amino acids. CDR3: CASIPTGGDQETQYF. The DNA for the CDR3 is TGTGCCAGCATACCGACAGGGGGGGACCAAGAGACCCAGTACTTC.

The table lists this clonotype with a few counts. The CDR3 DNA sequence: TGTGCCAGCAGCTTAGGAGAGAGTGTAGCGGAGACCCAGTACTTC. This codes for CASSLGESVAETQYF. The chain has TRBV7-7 and TRBJ2-5, with D possibly being TRBD2 (5 bases). This CDR3 has 15 residues. Trimming left V 1 base short and J 5 bases short, with 14 bases between. The V gene's germline CDR1 is SSHAT and CDR2 FNYEAQ (reference sequence). Based on the CDR3 plus reference TRBV7-7 and TRBJ2-5, the full variable domain is GAGVSQSPRYKVTKRGQDVTLRCDPISSHATLYWYQQALGQGPEFLTYFNYEAQPDKSGLPSDRFSAERPEGSISTLTIQRTEQRDSAMYRCASSLGESVAETQYFGPGTRLLVL.

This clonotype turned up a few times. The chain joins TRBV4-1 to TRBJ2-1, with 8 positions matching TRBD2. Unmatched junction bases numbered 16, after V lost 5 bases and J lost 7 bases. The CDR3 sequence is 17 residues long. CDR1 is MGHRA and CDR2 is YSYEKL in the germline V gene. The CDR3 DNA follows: TGCGCCAGCAGCTCGACGGGGGGGGGAGGGCCCGGGAATGAGCAGTTCTTC. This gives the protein CASSSTGGGGPGNEQFF.

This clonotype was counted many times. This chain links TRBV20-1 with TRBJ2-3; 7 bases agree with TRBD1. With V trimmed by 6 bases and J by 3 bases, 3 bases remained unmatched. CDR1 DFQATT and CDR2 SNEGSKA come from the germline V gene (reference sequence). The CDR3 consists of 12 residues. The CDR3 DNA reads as TGCAGTGCAAGGGGACAGACAGATACGCAGTATTTT. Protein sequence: CSARGQTDTQYF.

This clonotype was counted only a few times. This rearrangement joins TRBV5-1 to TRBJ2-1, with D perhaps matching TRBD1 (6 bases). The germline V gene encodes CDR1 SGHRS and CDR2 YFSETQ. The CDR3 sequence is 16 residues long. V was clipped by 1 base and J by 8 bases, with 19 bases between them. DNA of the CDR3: TGCGCCAGCAGCTTGAGGGAAGGGGGTTTTGTCCATGAGCAGTTCTTC. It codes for CASSLREGGFVHEQFF.

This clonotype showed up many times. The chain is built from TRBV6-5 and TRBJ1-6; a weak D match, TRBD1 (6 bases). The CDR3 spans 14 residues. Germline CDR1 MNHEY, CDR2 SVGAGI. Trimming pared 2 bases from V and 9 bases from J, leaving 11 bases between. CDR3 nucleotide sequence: TGTGCCAGCAGTTACAACAGGGCATTTTCACCCCTCCACTTT. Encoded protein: CASSYNRAFSPLHF.

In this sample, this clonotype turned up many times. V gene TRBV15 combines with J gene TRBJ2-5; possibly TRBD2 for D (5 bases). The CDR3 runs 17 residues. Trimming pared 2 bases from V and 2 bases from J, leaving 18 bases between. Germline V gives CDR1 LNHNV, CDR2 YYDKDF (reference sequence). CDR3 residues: CATSRNRGWEQQETQYF. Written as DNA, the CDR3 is TGTGCCACCAGCAGAAATCGAGGATGGGAGCAACAAGAGACCCAGTACTTC.

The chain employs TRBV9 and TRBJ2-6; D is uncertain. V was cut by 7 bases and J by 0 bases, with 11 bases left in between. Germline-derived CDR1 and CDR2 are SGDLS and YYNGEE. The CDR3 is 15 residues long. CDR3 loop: CASQDPTSGANVLTF. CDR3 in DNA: TGTGCCAGCCAGGACCCGACCTCTGGGGCCAACGTCCTGACTTTC.

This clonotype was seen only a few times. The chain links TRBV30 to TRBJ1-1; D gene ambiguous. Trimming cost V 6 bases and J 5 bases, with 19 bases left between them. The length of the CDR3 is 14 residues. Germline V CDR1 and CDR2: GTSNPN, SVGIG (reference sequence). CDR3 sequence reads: CACRGYAAVTEAFF. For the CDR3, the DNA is TGTGCCTGTCGTGGATATGCGGCGGTAACTGAAGCTTTCTTT.

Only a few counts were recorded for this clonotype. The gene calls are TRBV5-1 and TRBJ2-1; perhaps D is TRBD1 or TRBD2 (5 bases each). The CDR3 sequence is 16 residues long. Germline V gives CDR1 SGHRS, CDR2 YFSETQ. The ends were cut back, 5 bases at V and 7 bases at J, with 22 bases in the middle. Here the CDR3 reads CASRPDWGSKGNEQFF. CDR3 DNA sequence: TGCGCCAGCAGACCCGATTGGGGGAGCAAGGGGAATGAGCAGTTCTTC.

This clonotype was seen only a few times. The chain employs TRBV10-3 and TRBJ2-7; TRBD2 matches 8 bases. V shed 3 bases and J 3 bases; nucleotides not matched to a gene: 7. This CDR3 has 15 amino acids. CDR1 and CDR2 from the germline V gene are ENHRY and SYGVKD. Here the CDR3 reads CAISELLAGNYEQYF. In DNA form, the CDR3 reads TGTGCCATCAGTGAACTGTTAGCGGGGAACTACGAGCAGTACTTC.

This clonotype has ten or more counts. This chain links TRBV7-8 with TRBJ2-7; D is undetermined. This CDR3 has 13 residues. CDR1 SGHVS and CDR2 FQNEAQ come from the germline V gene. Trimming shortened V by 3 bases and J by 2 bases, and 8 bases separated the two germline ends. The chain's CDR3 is CASSFARAYEQYV. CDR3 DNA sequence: TGTGCCAGCAGCTTCGCCAGAGCCTACGAGCAGTACGTC.

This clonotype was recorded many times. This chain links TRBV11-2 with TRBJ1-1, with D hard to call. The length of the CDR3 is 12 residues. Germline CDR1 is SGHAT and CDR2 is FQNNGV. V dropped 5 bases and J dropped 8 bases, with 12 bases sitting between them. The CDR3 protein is CASSDGWSEAFF. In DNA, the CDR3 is TGTGCCAGCAGCGACGGTTGGTCGGAAGCTTTCTTT.

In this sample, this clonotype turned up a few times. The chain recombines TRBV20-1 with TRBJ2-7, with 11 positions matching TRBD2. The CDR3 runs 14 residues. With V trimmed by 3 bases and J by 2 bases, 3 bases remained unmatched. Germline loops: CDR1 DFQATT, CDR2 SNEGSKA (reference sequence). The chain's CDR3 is CSASGLAGTYEQYF. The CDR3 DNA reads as TGCAGTGCTAGCGGACTAGCGGGCACCTACGAGCAGTACTTC.

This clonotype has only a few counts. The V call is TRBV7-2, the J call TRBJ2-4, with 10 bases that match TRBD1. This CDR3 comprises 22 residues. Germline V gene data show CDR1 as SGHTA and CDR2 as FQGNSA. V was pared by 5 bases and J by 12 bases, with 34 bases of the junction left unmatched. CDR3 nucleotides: TGTGCCAGCAGCACCAACCTATTATTACGGGGGGCGTCCGGGACAGGGGAACTCGGTCAGTACTTC. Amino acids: CASSTNLLLRGASGTGELGQYF.

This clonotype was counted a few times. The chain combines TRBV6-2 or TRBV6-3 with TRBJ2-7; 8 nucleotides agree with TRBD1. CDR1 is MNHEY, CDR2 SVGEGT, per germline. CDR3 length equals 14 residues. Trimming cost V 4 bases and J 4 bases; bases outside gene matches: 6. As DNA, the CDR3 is TGTGCCAGCAGTTCTCGACAGGGGAATTACGAGCAGTACGTC. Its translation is CASSSRQGNYEQYV.

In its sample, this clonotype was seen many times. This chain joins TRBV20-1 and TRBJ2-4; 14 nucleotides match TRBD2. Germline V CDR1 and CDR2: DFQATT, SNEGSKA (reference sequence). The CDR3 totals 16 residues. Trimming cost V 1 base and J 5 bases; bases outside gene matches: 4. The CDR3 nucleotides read TGCAGTGCTAGAGGACTAGCGGGAGGGCCAGAAAACATTCAGTACTTC. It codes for CSARGLAGGPENIQYF.

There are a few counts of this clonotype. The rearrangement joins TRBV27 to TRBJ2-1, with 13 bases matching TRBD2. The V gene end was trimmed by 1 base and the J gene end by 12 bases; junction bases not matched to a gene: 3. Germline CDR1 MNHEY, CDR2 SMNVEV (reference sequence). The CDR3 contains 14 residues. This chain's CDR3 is CASSLWTSGSWQFF. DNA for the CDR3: TGTGCCAGCAGTTTATGGACTAGCGGGAGTTGGCAGTTCTTC.

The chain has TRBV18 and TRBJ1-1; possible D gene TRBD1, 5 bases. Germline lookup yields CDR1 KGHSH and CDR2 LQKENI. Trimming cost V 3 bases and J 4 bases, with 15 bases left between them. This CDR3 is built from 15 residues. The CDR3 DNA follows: TGTGCCAGCTCACCGAGTAAGGGGTTTGGCACTGAAGCTTTCTTT. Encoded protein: CASSPSKGFGTEAFF. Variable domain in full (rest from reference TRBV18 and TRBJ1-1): NAGVMQNPRHLVRRRGQEARLRCSPMKGHSHVYWYRQLPEEGLKFMVYLQKENIIDESGMPKERFSAEFPKEGPSILRIQQVVRGDSAAYFCASSPSKGFGTEAFFGQGTRLTVV.

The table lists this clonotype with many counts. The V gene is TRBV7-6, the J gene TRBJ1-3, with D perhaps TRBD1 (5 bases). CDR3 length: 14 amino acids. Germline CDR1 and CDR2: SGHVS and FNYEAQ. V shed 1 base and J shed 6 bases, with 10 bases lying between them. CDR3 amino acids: CASSLGTRENTIYF. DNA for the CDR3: TGTGCCAGCAGCTTAGGGACACGGGAAAACACCATATATTTT.

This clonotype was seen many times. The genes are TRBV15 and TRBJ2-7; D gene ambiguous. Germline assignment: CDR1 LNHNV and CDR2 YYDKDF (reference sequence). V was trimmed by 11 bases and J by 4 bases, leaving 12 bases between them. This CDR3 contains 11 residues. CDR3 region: CAADHTYEQYF. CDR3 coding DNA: TGTGCCGCCGACCATACTTACGAGCAGTACTTC.

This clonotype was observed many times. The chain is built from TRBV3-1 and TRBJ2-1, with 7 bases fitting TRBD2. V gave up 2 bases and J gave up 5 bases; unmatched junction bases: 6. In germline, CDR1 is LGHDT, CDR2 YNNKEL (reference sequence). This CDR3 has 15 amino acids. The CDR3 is CASSQLSGTNNEQFF. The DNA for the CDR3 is TGTGCCAGCAGCCAACTAAGCGGGACGAACAATGAGCAGTTCTTC.

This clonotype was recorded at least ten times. CDR3 amino acids: CASSLWTGAYHNEQFF. The CDR3 nucleotides read TGTGCCAGCAGTCTTTGGACAGGGGCGTATCACAATGAGCAGTTCTTC. V and J are TRBV6-1 and TRBJ2-1; 9 bases agree with TRBD1. Trimming removed 5 bases from V and 5 bases from J; junction bases left unmatched: 10. Germline CDR1 MNHNS, CDR2 SASEGT. The CDR3 covers 16 residues.

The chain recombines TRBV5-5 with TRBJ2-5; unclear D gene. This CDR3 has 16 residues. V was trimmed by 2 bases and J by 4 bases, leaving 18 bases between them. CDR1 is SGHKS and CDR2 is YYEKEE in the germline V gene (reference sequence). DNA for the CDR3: TGTGCCAGCAGCTTTGATGGGCTCCCTATTTTAGAGACCCAGTACTTC. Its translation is CASSFDGLPILETQYF.

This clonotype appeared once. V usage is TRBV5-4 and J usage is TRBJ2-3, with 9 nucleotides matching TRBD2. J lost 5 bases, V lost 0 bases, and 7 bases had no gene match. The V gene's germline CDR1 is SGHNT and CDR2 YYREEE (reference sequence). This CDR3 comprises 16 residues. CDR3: CASSLVAGGLEDTQYF. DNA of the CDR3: TGTGCCAGCAGCTTGGTCGCGGGAGGGCTTGAAGATACGCAGTATTTT.

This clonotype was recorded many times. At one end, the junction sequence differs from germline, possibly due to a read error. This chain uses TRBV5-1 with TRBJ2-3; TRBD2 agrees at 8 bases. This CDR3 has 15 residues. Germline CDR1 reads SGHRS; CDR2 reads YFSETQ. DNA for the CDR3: TGTGCCAGCAGCTCGTCTAGCGGGAGCACAGATACGCAGTATTTT. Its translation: CASSSSSGSTDTQYF. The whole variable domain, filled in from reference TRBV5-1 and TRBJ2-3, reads KAGVTQTPRYLIKTRGQQVTLSCSPISGHRSVSWYQQTPGQGLQFLFEYFSETQRNKGNFPGRFSGRQFSNSRSEMNVSTLELGDSALYLCASSSSSGSTDTQYFGPGTRLTVL.